This T cell receptor beta chain was recovered during a study of neoadjuvant nivolumab and ipilimumab in lung cancer. Libraries were prepared by immunoSEQ multiplex PCR; TCRdb keeps only in-frame clonotypes and omits some of them. The sample contains 15,000 to 20,000 clones, roughly three quarters of which appear only once. Germline V gives CDR1 MNHEY, CDR2 SVGAGI. This CDR3 has 15 amino acids. V was trimmed by 6 bases and J by 0 bases, leaving 12 bases between them. The starting material was tumor tissue, obtained after neoadjuvant nivolumab, alone or with ipilimumab, at or shortly before surgery. This TCR was sampled from an adult with non-small cell lung cancer. The V and J genes are TRBV6-5 and TRBJ1-5; D is uncertain. CDR3 sequence (DNA): TGTGCCAGCAGAATCAGAGTTTATAGCAATCAGCCCCAGCATTTT. It yields the protein CASRIRVYSNQPQHF.